This note documents a single T cell receptor beta chain sequence. This sample was included in a study of T cell changes during pregnancy in multiple sclerosis. Only in-frame clones appear in the TCRdb table, and some are missing; sequencing was by immunoSEQ multiplex PCR. This sample has some 60,000 clones, with approximately 92% found just once. The clonotype comes from a female donor with multiple sclerosis, enrolled in a pregnancy study. The source was peripheral blood, collected in the first trimester of pregnancy.

The CDR3 sequence: CASSSVTGELANEKLFF. The CDR3 DNA reads TGCGCCAGCAGCTCGGTTACAGGGGAGCTGGCTAATGAAAAACTGTTTTTT. This chain uses TRBV5-1 with TRBJ1-4, with 7 bases matching TRBD1. After removal of 3 bases from V and 3 bases from J, the junction contained 11 bases not matched to a gene. The CDR3 consists of 17 residues. The germline CDR1 and CDR2 sequences are SGHRS and YFSETQ.